These 28 T cell receptor beta chains originate from one sample sequenced in a study of response to subunit inactivated influenza vaccine (dated by TCRdb to the late 2010s). The library was prepared using RT-PCR. Instrument on record: Illumina HiSeq 2500. Clones were called with MiXCR by TCRdb after fastp trimmed the public reads at Q25, and only in-frame beta chains were retained. One record per CDR3 amino acid sequence lists the most common genes and DNA. Counted in this sample were about 700,000 distinct CDR3 sequences; around 14% of them appeared once. The biggest ten clones account for 5.5% to 8% of the sample. The sample was PBMCs from blood, taken 14 days before vaccination. The receptors here all came from a man aged 50-60 years who received an inactivated influenza vaccine. Donor details come from another sample of the same person, matched by shared clones.

A remark on this clonotype: Given a much more abundant clone one base away, this may be a read error. V and J are TRBV6-6 and TRBJ2-7, with TRBD1 identical over 7 bases. V shed 5 bases and J 3 bases; nucleotides not matched to a gene: 4. The CDR3 length is 13 residues. Germline V gives CDR1 MNHNY, CDR2 SVGAGI (reference sequence). The CDR3 DNA sequence: TGTGCCAGCAGTAACAGGGGAAACTACGAGCAGTACTTC. Translation gives CASSNRGNYEQYF.

The rearrangement uses TRBV29-1 and TRBJ2-1, with TRBD2 matching over 12 bases. Germline V gene lookup returns CDR1 SQVTM and CDR2 ANQGSEA. V was pared by 5 bases and J by 4 bases, with 9 bases of the junction left unmatched. The CDR3 runs to 16 residues. In nucleotides, the CDR3 is TGCAGCGTTATACGACTAGCGGGAGTGTCTTACAATGAGCAGTTCTTC. It codes for CSVIRLAGVSYNEQFF.

This clonotype occurred a few times. This sequence joins TRBV9 and TRBJ1-4, with D perhaps matching TRBD1 (6 bases). V lost 2 bases and J 8 bases, leaving 10 bases between the germline ends. CDR3 size: 13 residues. The germline V gene has CDR1 SGDLS and CDR2 YYNGEE. The CDR3 here is CASSVGGKEKLFF. Here the CDR3 DNA reads TGTGCCAGCAGCGTTGGGGGCAAGGAAAAACTGTTTTTT. Variable domain in full (rest from reference TRBV9 and TRBJ1-4): DSGVTQTPKHLITATGQRVTLRCSPRSGDLSVYWYQQSLDQGLQFLIQYYNGEERAKGNILERFSAQQFPDLHSELNLSSLELGDSALYFCASSVGGKEKLFFGSGTQLSVL.

This CDR3 reads CASSRHQGQGAYGYTF. The DNA of the CDR3 is TGTGCCAGCAGTCGACACCAGGGACAGGGGGCATATGGCTACACCTTC. This rearrangement joins TRBV27 to TRBJ1-2; 12 bases line up with TRBD1. The CDR3 loop spans 16 amino acids. Trimming took 5 bases from V and 5 from J; bases not matched to a gene: 9. CDR1 and CDR2 from the germline V gene are MNHEY and SMNVEV (reference sequence).

The CDR3 nucleotides read TGTGCCACCTCGCTAGCGGGGGCGGCTTACAATGAGCAGTTCTTC. Residues: CATSLAGAAYNEQFF. The V gene is TRBV24-1, the J gene TRBJ2-1; TRBD2 matches 10 bases. J lost 4 bases, V lost 9 bases, and 8 bases had no gene match. From germline, CDR1 is KGHDR and CDR2 SFDVKD. This CDR3 spans 15 amino acids.

The V gene is TRBV6-6, the J gene TRBJ1-3; D is ambiguous. The CDR3 extends over 12 amino acids. V lost 2 bases to trimming and J lost 3 bases, with 2 bases between them. CDR1 is MNHNY, CDR2 SVGAGI, per germline (reference sequence). The CDR3, as DNA: TGTGCCAGCAGTTACGGTGGAAACACCATATATTTT. Translation: CASSYGGNTIYF.

This clonotype has only a few counts. The chain links TRBV6-5 to TRBJ2-1, with D unresolved. Trimming left V 4 bases short and J 5 bases short, with 9 bases between. The CDR3 loop spans 13 amino acids. The germline V gene has CDR1 MNHEY and CDR2 SVGAGI. The CDR3 loop is CASSWHGDNEQFF. The CDR3 nucleotides read TGTGCCAGCAGTTGGCACGGAGACAATGAGCAGTTCTTC.

This clonotype was found a few times. The chain links TRBV5-1 to TRBJ2-7, with 12 nucleotides matching TRBD2. Germline V lookup: CDR1 SGHRS, CDR2 YFSETQ. V was pared by 5 bases and J by 2 bases, with 8 bases of the junction left unmatched. This CDR3 is 16 amino acids long. In DNA, the CDR3 is TGCGCCAGCAGGGACGAACTAGCGGGAGGAACCTACGAGCAGTACTTC. Residues: CASRDELAGGTYEQYF.

V usage is TRBV5-4 and J usage is TRBJ2-3; D gene ambiguous. CDR1 and CDR2 (germline): SGHNT, YYREEE (reference sequence). This CDR3 comprises 14 residues. V lost 3 bases, J lost 2 bases, and 10 bases lay in between. CDR3 residues: CASSYPKNTDTQYF. The CDR3 DNA follows: TGTGCCAGCAGCTATCCTAAAAACACAGATACGCAGTATTTT. The full variable domain, completed using reference TRBV5-4 and TRBJ2-3, is ETGVTQSPTHLIKTRGQQVTLRCSSQSGHNTVSWYQQALGQGPQFIFQYYREEENGRGNFPPRFSGLQFPNYSSELNVNALELDDSALYLCASSYPKNTDTQYFGPGTRLTVL.

This clonotype was seen a handful of times. This rearrangement joins TRBV18 to TRBJ2-7, with D possibly TRBD2 on 5 matching bases. Germline CDR1 is KGHSH and CDR2 is LQKENI. The length of the CDR3 is 14 residues. V gave up 3 bases and J gave up 3 bases, with 12 bases separating them. In nucleotides, the CDR3 is TGTGCCAGCTCACCCCAGTCGGGAAACTACGAGCAGTACTTC. Its protein product is CASSPQSGNYEQYF.

This clonotype appeared a few times. The chain uses TRBV29-1 and TRBJ2-4; a possible D gene is TRBD2 (5 bases). Germline lookup yields CDR1 SQVTM and CDR2 ANQGSEA. This CDR3 is 14 amino acids long. Trimming pared 4 bases from V and 1 base from J, leaving 11 bases between. CDR3 in amino acids: CSVAYRGAKNIQYF. CDR3 bases: TGCAGCGTTGCTTATCGGGGTGCCAAAAACATTCAGTACTTC.

This clonotype showed up many times. The chain links TRBV19 to TRBJ2-1; the D gene is possibly TRBD1 (8 bases). The germline gives CDR1 LNHDA, CDR2 SQIVND (reference sequence). V lost 4 bases to trimming and J lost 9 bases, with 16 bases between them. The CDR3 has 14 residues. The CDR3 bases are TGTGCCAGTAGTAATAACAGGGGGGGAGGTGAGCAGTTCTTC. Translating gives CASSNNRGGGEQFF.

The chain links TRBV29-1 to TRBJ2-2; the D gene is possibly TRBD1 (6 bases). V lost 0 bases, J lost 5 bases, and 16 bases lay in between. CDR1 and CDR2 from the germline V gene are SQVTM and ANQGSEA. This CDR3 spans 16 amino acids. CDR3 in amino acids: CSVEDRRGRRTGELFF. The CDR3 nucleotides are TGCAGCGTTGAAGATCGAAGGGGGAGAAGGACCGGGGAGCTGTTTTTT.

The V gene is TRBV9, the J gene TRBJ2-2; D is uncertain. Germline assignment: CDR1 SGDLS and CDR2 YYNGEE. The CDR3 extends over 13 amino acids. V was trimmed by 3 bases and J by 4 bases, leaving 7 bases between them. CDR3 in DNA: TGTGCCAGCAGCGAAGTCTTCACCGGGGAGCTGTTTTTT. Encoded protein: CASSEVFTGELFF.

The table lists this clonotype with many counts. The CDR3 here is CSVAGGGNTIYF. CDR3 nucleotides: TGCAGCGTTGCAGGGGGCGGAAACACCATATATTTT. The chain carries TRBV29-1 and TRBJ1-3; 8 positions match TRBD1. CDR1 and CDR2 (germline): SQVTM, ANQGSEA. The trim removed 4 bases at V and 4 bases at J, leaving 0 bases unmatched. CDR3 size: 12 residues. The variable domain in full, completed from reference TRBV29-1 and TRBJ1-3, reads SAVISQKPSRDICQRGTSLTIQCQVDSQVTMMFWYRQQPGQSLTLIATANQGSEATYESGFVIDKFPISRPNLTFSTLTVSNMSPEDSSIYLCSVAGGGNTIYFGEGSWLTVV.

This clonotype occurred many times. The rearrangement links TRBV4-2 to TRBJ2-2; a possible D gene is TRBD1 (6 bases). Looked up from germline, CDR1 is LGHNA and CDR2 is YNFKEQ. V gave up 1 base and J gave up 4 bases, with 16 bases separating them. The CDR3 runs 17 residues. CDR3 region: CASSQGGPLGGTGELFF. The CDR3 DNA sequence: TGTGCCAGCAGCCAAGGGGGACCCTTAGGGGGCACCGGGGAGCTGTTTTTT.

At least ten counts were recorded for this clonotype. The chain recombines TRBV9 with TRBJ2-2; possible D gene TRBD1, 5 bases. Trimming cost V 1 base and J 6 bases, with 16 bases left between them. This CDR3 spans 16 amino acids. Germline-derived CDR1 and CDR2 are SGDLS and YYNGEE. CDR3 amino acids: CASSVFSFGQPGELFF. As DNA, the CDR3 is TGTGCCAGCAGCGTATTCTCTTTTGGACAACCCGGGGAGCTGTTTTTT.

This clonotype has just a few counts. V gene TRBV2 combines with J gene TRBJ1-5; TRBD1 is a possible D gene (6 bases). Germline CDR1 and CDR2: SNHLY and FYNNEI. V gave up 6 bases and J gave up 4 bases, with 10 bases separating them. This CDR3 comprises 13 residues. The CDR3 is CASSRDNNQPQHF. In DNA, the CDR3 is TGTGCCAGCAGCAGGGACAATAATCAGCCCCAGCATTTT.

The V call is TRBV5-1, the J call TRBJ1-6; D is unclear. The CDR3 spans 15 residues. Trimming cost V 7 bases and J 0 bases, with 11 bases left between them. Germline V lookup: CDR1 SGHRS, CDR2 YFSETQ. The CDR3, as DNA: TGCGCCAGCTTCGACGGGAGCTCCTATAATTCACCCCTCCACTTT. Its translation is CASFDGSSYNSPLHF.

This clonotype was seen many times. One end of the junction does not line up with germline, which may come from a read error. The V gene is TRBV5-1, the J gene TRBJ2-1, with TRBD1 as a possible D gene (5 bases). This CDR3 has 12 amino acids. Germline CDR1 is SGHRS and CDR2 is YFSETQ. CDR3 nucleotides: TGCGCCAGCAGGGTAGGACACAATGAACAGTTCTTC. Amino acids: CASRVGHNEQFF.

This clonotype was picked up many times. The chain recombines TRBV12-3 or TRBV12-4 with TRBJ2-1; 9 bases map to TRBD2. V dropped 3 bases and J dropped 8; count of bases not matched to a gene: 11. The CDR3 contains 16 residues. CDR3 nucleotide sequence: TGTGCCAGCAGTTTGCCCCAGCGGGGGGCCACGGATGAGCAGTTCTTC. The encoded protein is CASSLPQRGATDEQFF.

This sequence joins TRBV20-1 and TRBJ2-7; D might be TRBD1 or TRBD2, each matching 6 bases. Germline V gives CDR1 DFQATT, CDR2 SNEGSKA (reference sequence). V was clipped by 0 bases and J by 4 bases, with 19 bases between them. CDR3 length equals 16 residues. The CDR3 DNA follows: TGCAGTGCTAGAGATCAAAGGGGGGCTTCGGTTTACGAGCAGTACTTC. Translating gives CSARDQRGASVYEQYF.

V is TRBV5-5 and J is TRBJ2-1; 8 bases are shared with TRBD2. J gave up 14 bases and V 2 bases, and 6 bases lay outside the gene matches. The CDR3 totals 12 residues. Germline V gene lookup returns CDR1 SGHKS and CDR2 YYEKEE (reference sequence). The CDR3 spells CASSFRAGDEFF. The CDR3 bases are TGTGCCAGCAGCTTCCGAGCGGGGGACGAGTTCTTC.

The chain employs TRBV13 and TRBJ2-3, with D maybe TRBD1 (7 bases). Germline CDR1 reads PRHDT; CDR2 reads FYEKMQ (reference sequence). The V end was cut by 5 bases, the J end by 0 bases, with 15 bases between. The CDR3 contains 16 residues. The CDR3 region has the DNA TGTGCCAGCAGCCCAGGGGGTAGCGGAAGCACAGATACGCAGTATTTT. Translated, it gives CASSPGGSGSTDTQYF.

This clonotype was detected a few times. The rearrangement joins TRBV6-2 or TRBV6-3 to TRBJ2-7; 7 nucleotides line up with TRBD2. The CDR3 extends over 13 amino acids. CDR1 is MNHEY and CDR2 is SVGEGT in the germline V gene. Trimming at V came to 5 bases and at J to 4 bases, leaving 5 bases not matched to a gene. Here the CDR3 DNA reads TGTGCCAGCAGTCCGGGACTACGGTACGAGCAGTACTTC. Encoded protein: CASSPGLRYEQYF.

CDR3 loop: CASTAGRGPLTEQFF. Written as DNA, the CDR3 is TGTGCCAGCACCGCGGGAAGGGGACCCCTGACGGAGCAGTTCTTC. The chain recombines TRBV7-2 with TRBJ2-1, with D possibly matching TRBD2 (6 bases). V was shortened by 7 bases and J by 10 bases, with 23 bases between the two germline ends. The CDR3 is 15 residues long. Per germline, CDR1 SGHTA and CDR2 FQGNSA.

This rearrangement joins TRBV7-3 to TRBJ2-5; D not resolved. CDR1 SGHTA and CDR2 FQGTGA come from the germline V gene. V was pared by 4 bases and J by 5 bases, with 11 bases between. The CDR3 extends over 13 amino acids. The DNA for the CDR3 is TGTGCCAGCAGCTCCCTCGGCCGGGAGACCCAGTACTTC. Its translation: CASSSLGRETQYF.

The CDR3 coding sequence is TGTGCCAGCAGCAGGACAACAACTAATGAAAAACTGTTTTTT. This codes for CASSRTTTNEKLFF. The V gene is TRBV11-1, the J gene TRBJ1-4; D possibly corresponds to TRBD1 (5 bases). CDR3 length: 14 amino acids. V was shortened by 5 bases and J by 0 bases, with 7 bases between the two germline ends. Germline V gene lookup returns CDR1 SGHAT and CDR2 FQDESV (reference sequence). The variable domain in full, with the rest retrieved from reference TRBV11-1 and TRBJ1-4, is EAEVAQSPRYKITEKSQAVAFWCDPISGHATLYWYRQILGQGPELLVQFQDESVVDDSQLPKDRFSAERLKGVDSTLKIQPAELGDSAMYLCASSRTTTNEKLFFGSGTQLSVL.